One sample yielded the 29 T cell receptor beta chains listed below, sequenced in a study of blood T cells in healthy people across ages. Sample-barcoded 5' priming and a J-beta primer mix drove a second PCR of roughly 6 to 12 cycles. TCRdb re-called the 5' RACE reads with MiXCR, one entry per CDR3 protein. Counted here are fewer than 2,000,000 distinct CDR3 sequences, roughly two fifths occurring once; the ten biggest clones make up more than 20%. Material for sequencing was blood. These receptors were obtained from a human donor in good health.

This chain connects TRBV25-1 to TRBJ2-4; D not certain. The germline gives CDR1 MGHDK, CDR2 SYGVNS. The CDR3 spans 13 residues. Trimming took off 2 bases at V and 0 bases at J, with 2 bases between the two ends. CDR3 sequence reads: CASSEAAKNIQYF. The CDR3 DNA follows: TGTGCCAGCAGTGAAGCAGCCAAAAACATTCAGTACTTC.

This clonotype was recorded a few times. CDR3 coding DNA: TGTGCCAGCAGCATCTGGACTGGTGGCACAGATACGCAGTATTTT. Protein sequence: CASSIWTGGTDTQYF. This chain links TRBV7-2 with TRBJ2-3, with D perhaps TRBD2 (5 bases). Germline V lookup: CDR1 SGHTA, CDR2 FQGNSA. The germline V and J ends were trimmed by 5 bases and 1 base, with 13 bases remaining between them. CDR3 size: 15 residues.

Comment on this clonotype: The junction shows a germline mismatch at one end, possibly a read error. This chain uses TRBV7-7 with TRBJ2-6; tentative D call: TRBD2 (5 bases). Germline assignment: CDR1 SSHAT and CDR2 FNYEAQ (reference sequence). The CDR3 sequence is 17 residues long. DNA of the CDR3: TGTGCTAGCAGCCCTTCTGACCTAGCCCCTGGGGCCAACGTCCTGACTTTC. Its translation is CASSPSDLAPGANVLTF.

V gene TRBV10-3 combines with J gene TRBJ2-1; 10 bases align to TRBD2. The CDR3 covers 12 residues. Germline-derived CDR1 and CDR2 are ENHRY and SYGVKD. J was trimmed by 7 bases and V by 9 bases; bases with no gene match: 3. The CDR3 sequence is CAISLAGNEQFF. The CDR3, as DNA: TGTGCCATTTCACTAGCGGGGAATGAGCAGTTCTTC.

As to this clonotype: A read error may account for a junction end that differs from germline. The rearrangement joins TRBV7-7 to TRBJ1-1; TRBD1 is a possible D gene (6 bases). The CDR3 covers 13 residues. CDR1 is SSHAT and CDR2 is FNYEAQ in the germline V gene (reference sequence). CDR3 protein: CASNPGDITEAFF. The CDR3 DNA sequence: TGTGCTAGCAACCCCGGGGACATCACTGAAGCTTTCTTT.

The chain combines TRBV7-9 with TRBJ2-5; 10 bases agree with TRBD2. Germline values: CDR1 SEHNR, CDR2 FQNEAQ (reference sequence). Losses at the gene ends were 1 base for V and 5 bases for J; bases not matched to a gene: 7. The CDR3 sequence is 16 residues long. The CDR3 DNA reads as TGTGCCAGCAGCTTAGGTACTAGCGGGACGGAGGAGACCCAGTACTTC. Amino acids: CASSLGTSGTEETQYF.

The V gene is TRBV3-1, the J gene TRBJ2-1, with TRBD1 matching 12 bases. V dropped 4 bases and J dropped 10; count of bases not matched to a gene: 8. The germline V gene encodes CDR1 LGHDT and CDR2 YNNKEL (reference sequence). The CDR3 covers 15 residues. CDR3 sequence: CASSLPGQGAGEQFF. In DNA, the CDR3 is TGTGCCAGCAGCCTACCGGGACAGGGGGCGGGAGAGCAGTTCTTC.

This clonotype was counted a few times. The genes are TRBV4-1 and TRBJ1-5; perhaps TRBD1 as D (5 bases). Trimming took 0 bases from V and 7 from J, leaving 13 bases between them. This CDR3 spans 15 amino acids. Germline CDR1 is MGHRA and CDR2 is YSYEKL. The CDR3 DNA reads TGCGCCAGCAGCCAAGATGGGGCCGGGAACCAGCCCCAGCATTTT. Protein: CASSQDGAGNQPQHF.

There are a few counts of this clonotype. This rearrangement joins TRBV14 to TRBJ2-3, with D possibly called TRBD1 or TRBD2 (5 bases each). V was pared by 2 bases and J by 0 bases, with 18 bases between. Germline V gene data show CDR1 as SGHDN and CDR2 as FVKESK. The CDR3 length is 18 residues. The chain's CDR3 is CASSQFAPGPVSTDTQYF. The CDR3 DNA sequence: TGTGCCAGCAGCCAATTCGCCCCGGGACCAGTAAGCACAGATACGCAGTATTTT.

The rearrangement joins TRBV6-5 to TRBJ2-5; 9 nucleotides agree with TRBD1. Germline lookup yields CDR1 MNHEY and CDR2 SVGAGI. V was clipped by 9 bases and J by 5 bases; unmatched bases: 4. The CDR3 covers 12 residues. The CDR3 loop reads CASNTGGETQYF. CDR3 nucleotides: TGTGCCAGTAACACAGGGGGCGAGACCCAGTACTTC.

This clonotype was seen ten or more times. The chain carries TRBV7-2 and TRBJ1-4; D is possibly TRBD1 (6 bases). Germline CDR1 is SGHTA and CDR2 is FQGNSA. Trimming shortened V by 5 bases and J by 3 bases, and 10 bases separated the two germline ends. CDR3 size: 14 residues. In DNA, the CDR3 is TGTGCCAGCAGCCCGACAGGCCCTAATGAAAAACTGTTTTTT. It is translated as CASSPTGPNEKLFF.

Note on this clonotype: A read error may explain this, as a much larger clone is one base away. This sequence joins TRBV6-5 and TRBJ1-2; TRBD1 agrees at 7 bases. From germline, CDR1 is MNHEY and CDR2 SVGAGI. This CDR3 spans 14 amino acids. V was clipped by 6 bases and J by 6 bases; unmatched bases: 10. The CDR3 bases are TGTGCCAGCAGGTACAACGGACAGGCAAATGGCTACACCTTC. Translating it yields CASRYNGQANGYTF.

The CDR3 spells CASSDSINSNQPQHF. The CDR3 DNA reads as TGTGCCAGCAGTGATTCTATTAATAGCAATCAGCCCCAGCATTTT. The genes are TRBV25-1 and TRBJ1-5, with D unclear. CDR3 size: 15 residues. The germline V and J ends were trimmed by 3 bases and 0 bases, with 9 bases remaining between them. The germline CDR1 and CDR2 sequences are MGHDK and SYGVNS.

V usage is TRBV29-1 and J usage is TRBJ2-5; 7 bases align to TRBD2. Germline CDR1 reads SQVTM; CDR2 reads ANQGSEA. J lost 3 bases, V lost 6 bases, and 4 bases had no gene match. The CDR3 length is 12 residues. DNA of the CDR3: TGCAGCGTGGCTGGGGGGGAAGAGACCCAGTACTTC. Residues: CSVAGGEETQYF.

The rearrangement uses TRBV7-2 and TRBJ1-4; 7 bases agree with TRBD1. The CDR3 has 14 residues. V lost 5 bases, J lost 6 bases, and 6 bases stayed unmatched. CDR1 is SGHTA and CDR2 is FQGNSA in the germline V gene. The CDR3 DNA sequence: TGTGCCAGCAGCCACAGGACAGGTGATGAAAAACTGTTTTTT. Amino acids: CASSHRTGDEKLFF.

This clonotype was counted between two and nine times. The J gene is TRBJ2-2, the V gene TRBV5-4; tentatively, D is TRBD1 or TRBD2 (6 bases each). This CDR3 contains 13 residues. V lost 3 bases and J lost 6, with 9 bases in between. Germline V gives CDR1 SGHNT, CDR2 YYREEE (reference sequence). The chain's CDR3 is CASSWGAPGELFF. Here the CDR3 DNA reads TGTGCCAGCAGCTGGGGGGCCCCCGGGGAGCTGTTTTTT.

This clonotype came up a few times. The chain combines TRBV4-1 with TRBJ2-1, with D possibly TRBD2 on 5 matching bases. This CDR3 comprises 15 residues. V was shortened by 1 base and J by 10 bases, with 17 bases between the two germline ends. Germline V lookup: CDR1 MGHRA, CDR2 YSYEKL. The CDR3 DNA is TGCGCCAGCAGCCAAGGAGCGGATTCCCTGCGGGAGCAGTTCTTC. Translated: CASSQGADSLREQFF.

The V call is TRBV7-2, the J call TRBJ1-5; the match to TRBD1 covers 8 bases. CDR3 length: 14 amino acids. Germline loops: CDR1 SGHTA, CDR2 FQGNSA. V shed 3 bases, J shed 5 bases, and the junction held 3 bases outside the gene matches. CDR3 region: CASSLTGVDQPQHF. CDR3 in DNA: TGTGCCAGCAGCTTGACAGGGGTGGATCAGCCCCAGCATTTT.

This sequence joins TRBV6-2 or TRBV6-3 and TRBJ1-2; D is uncertain. V was shortened by 7 bases and J by 7 bases, with 16 bases between the two germline ends. In germline, CDR1 is MNHEY, CDR2 SVGEGT. This CDR3 spans 13 amino acids. The CDR3 is CASTKTLTRGYTF. Written as DNA, the CDR3 is TGTGCCAGCACCAAGACTCTGACTCGTGGCTACACCTTC.

This rearrangement joins TRBV6-5 to TRBJ1-2; D is uncertain. There are 12 residues in the CDR3. The ends were cut back, 5 bases at V and 4 bases at J, with 8 bases in the middle. The germline CDR1 and CDR2 sequences are MNHEY and SVGAGI. Here the CDR3 DNA reads TGTGCCAGCAGTCATACGGGCTATGGCTACACCTTC. Its translation: CASSHTGYGYTF.

This chain joins TRBV20-1 and TRBJ1-1, with a possible D match to TRBD1 (5 bases). The germline V gene encodes CDR1 DFQATT and CDR2 SNEGSKA (reference sequence). The CDR3 loop spans 11 amino acids. V gave up 5 bases and J gave up 10 bases, with 14 bases separating them. This CDR3 reads CSAGGDRRAFF. In nucleotides, the CDR3 is TGCAGTGCTGGGGGGGACCGGCGAGCTTTCTTT.

The chain combines TRBV10-3 with TRBJ2-4, with D possibly TRBD1 on 6 matching bases. The assigned J gene may be wrong: the sequence end matches TRBJ2-7 better. CDR3 size: 13 residues. Germline V gene lookup returns CDR1 ENHRY and CDR2 SYGVKD. CDR3 bases: TGTGCCACCTCGTTTACAGGGACCTACGAGCAGTACTTC. It translates to CATSFTGTYEQYF.

The V gene is TRBV20-1, the J gene TRBJ2-6, with 8 nucleotides matching TRBD1. The V gene end was trimmed by 5 bases and the J gene end by 9 bases; junction bases not matched to a gene: 12. The CDR3 extends over 15 amino acids. The germline V gene has CDR1 DFQATT and CDR2 SNEGSKA (reference sequence). This chain's CDR3 is CSARAPDRGDNVLTF. CDR3 nucleotide sequence: TGCAGTGCTCGGGCCCCCGACAGGGGCGACAACGTCCTGACTTTC.

In this sample, this clonotype turned up a few times. This chain uses TRBV4-3 with TRBJ1-2; D unresolved. V lost 4 bases, J lost 8 bases, and 14 bases lay in between. The germline gives CDR1 LGHNA, CDR2 YSLEER. This CDR3 has 13 residues. The CDR3 sequence: CASSRQNNEGYTF. The CDR3 bases are TGCGCCAGCAGCCGCCAGAACAACGAAGGCTACACCTTC.

This clonotype has a handful of counts. The CDR3 DNA reads TGTGCCAGCAGCCCCGGGACAGGGGAGCAGTACTTC. As protein: CASSPGTGEQYF. The chain has TRBV5-5 and TRBJ2-4, with 10 bases matching TRBD1. The CDR3 contains 12 residues. Trimming at V came to 4 bases and at J to 13 bases, leaving 5 bases not matched to a gene. Germline V lookup: CDR1 SGHKS, CDR2 YYEKEE (reference sequence).

This chain links TRBV20-1 with TRBJ1-1; TRBD1 matches at 7 bases. The CDR3 spans 15 residues. The germline V gene encodes CDR1 DFQATT and CDR2 SNEGSKA (reference sequence). V lost 0 bases, J lost 5 bases, and 9 bases stayed unmatched. The CDR3 bases are TGCAGTGCTAGAGATGAGGGCAGGGGGAGGACTGAAGCTTTCTTT. This encodes CSARDEGRGRTEAFF.

This clonotype occurred a few times. A clone one base away is much larger, so this may be a read error. The rearrangement uses TRBV12-3 or TRBV12-4 and TRBJ2-3; D possibly matches TRBD1 or TRBD2 (7 bases each). This CDR3 contains 15 residues. The CDR3 loop reads CASRGGGASSDAQYF. Here the CDR3 DNA reads TGTGCCAGCAGGGGAGGGGGCGCGAGTTCAGATGCGCAGTATTTT.

This chain links TRBV28 with TRBJ1-2; possibly TRBD1 for D (5 bases). Germline V lookup: CDR1 MDHEN, CDR2 SYDVKM. V lost 4 bases and J lost 8, with 14 bases in between. The CDR3 covers 13 residues. The CDR3 DNA reads TGTGCCAGCAGTTCCGACAGCTACGGGGGCTACACCTTC. Encoded protein: CASSSDSYGGYTF.

This chain links TRBV7-9 with TRBJ1-4; 9 bases are shared with TRBD1. CDR3 size: 16 residues. From germline, CDR1 is SEHNR and CDR2 FQNEAQ (reference sequence). V gave up 0 bases and J gave up 8 bases; unmatched junction bases: 7. The CDR3 protein is CASSLAPTGGSEKLFF. The CDR3, as DNA: TGTGCCAGCAGCTTAGCGCCGACAGGGGGTAGCGAAAAACTGTTTTTT.